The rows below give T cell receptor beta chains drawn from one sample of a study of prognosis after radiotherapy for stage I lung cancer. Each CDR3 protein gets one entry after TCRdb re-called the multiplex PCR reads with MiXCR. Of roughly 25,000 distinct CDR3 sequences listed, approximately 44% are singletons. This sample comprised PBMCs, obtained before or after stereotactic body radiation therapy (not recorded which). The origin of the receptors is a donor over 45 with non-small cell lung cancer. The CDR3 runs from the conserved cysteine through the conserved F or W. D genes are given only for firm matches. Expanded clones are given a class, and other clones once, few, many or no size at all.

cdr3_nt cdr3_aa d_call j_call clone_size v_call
TGCAGTGCTAGAGTGTCTAGCAATGGGGGGCAGTACTTC CSARVSSNGGQYF - TRBJ2-7 many TRBV20-1
TGTGCCAGCAGCAAGGACACTGAAGCTTTCTTT CASSKDTEAFF - TRBJ1-1 many TRBV5-4
TGTGCCAGCAGCAAGTTAGGGGACAGGTCCTACGAGCAGTACTTC CASSKLGDRSYEQYF TRBD1 TRBJ2-7 medium-sized TRBV27
TGCAGTGCAGTAAGATATAGCAATCAGCCCCAGCATTTT CSAVRYSNQPQHF - TRBJ1-5 many TRBV20-1
TGTGCCAGCAGTCACAGCGGGAGGGAGACAGATACGCAGTATTTT CASSHSGRETDTQYF TRBD2 TRBJ2-3 many TRBV6-1
TGTGCCAGCGGGCGCCTCGGAGCTTTCACCGGGGAGCTGTTTTTT CASGRLGAFTGELFF - TRBJ2-2 - TRBV12-3/TRBV12-4
TGTGCCAGCAGCAGAGCCTCAGGGGCAACAATGAAGACCCAGTACTTC CASSRASGATMKTQYF - TRBJ2-5 many TRBV5-4
TGTGCCAGCAGCGTAGAGGCCAATTCGGTCCCAGATACGCAGTATTTT CASSVEANSVPDTQYF - TRBJ2-3 many TRBV9
TGTGCCAGCAAAGACAGGAGCCGACTCTATGGCTACACCTTC CASKDRSRLYGYTF - TRBJ1-2 many TRBV2
TGTGCCACCAGCAGAGATAGTAGGACTAGCCCCCATGAGACCCAGTACTTC CATSRDSRTSPHETQYF TRBD2 TRBJ2-5 many TRBV15
TGTGCCAGCAGTGTCCTCCCAGTCTCAAATGGCTACACCTTC CASSVLPVSNGYTF - TRBJ1-2 many TRBV28
TGCGCCAGCAGCCAAGACTCAGGGGTATATGGCTACACCTTC CASSQDSGVYGYTF - TRBJ1-2 many TRBV5-1
TGTGCCAGCAGCCCCCAGGTGGGTGGTAGGTTCGATGAGCAGTTCTTC CASSPQVGGRFDEQFF - TRBJ2-1 - TRBV28
TGTGCCAGCAGCCCCCACAGGGGGGCCGAAAAACTGTTTTTT CASSPHRGAEKLFF TRBD1 TRBJ1-4 many TRBV11-3
TGTGCCAGCAGTCCGGGACAGCGATACTATGGCTACACCTTC CASSPGQRYYGYTF TRBD1 TRBJ1-2 - TRBV6-1